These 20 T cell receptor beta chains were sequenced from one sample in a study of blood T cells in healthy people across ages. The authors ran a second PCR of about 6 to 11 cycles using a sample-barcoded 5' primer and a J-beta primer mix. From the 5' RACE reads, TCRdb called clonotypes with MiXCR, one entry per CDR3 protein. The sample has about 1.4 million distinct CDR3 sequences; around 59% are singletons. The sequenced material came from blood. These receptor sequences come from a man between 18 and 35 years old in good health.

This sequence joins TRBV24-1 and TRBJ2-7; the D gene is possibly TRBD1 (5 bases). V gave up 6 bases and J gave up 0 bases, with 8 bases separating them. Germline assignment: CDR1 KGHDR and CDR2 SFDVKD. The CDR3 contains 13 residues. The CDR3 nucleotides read TGTGCCACCAGTTTACAGGACTCCTACGAGCAGTACTTC. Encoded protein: CATSLQDSYEQYF.

The CDR3 loop reads CSARSGMETQYF. The CDR3 nucleotides are TGCAGTGCTAGATCCGGGATGGAGACCCAGTACTTC. The chain uses TRBV20-1 and TRBJ2-5, with a tentative D call TRBD2 (5 bases). The CDR3 consists of 12 residues. The V gene's germline CDR1 is DFQATT and CDR2 SNEGSKA (reference sequence). V was trimmed by 2 bases and J by 5 bases, leaving 9 bases between them.

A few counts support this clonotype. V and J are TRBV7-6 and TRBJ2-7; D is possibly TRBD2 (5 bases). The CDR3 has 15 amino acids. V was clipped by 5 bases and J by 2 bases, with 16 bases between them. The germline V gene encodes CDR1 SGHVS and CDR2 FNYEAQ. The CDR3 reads CASSPREGITYEQYF. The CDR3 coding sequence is TGTGCCAGCAGCCCCCGCGAGGGAATTACCTACGAGCAGTACTTC.

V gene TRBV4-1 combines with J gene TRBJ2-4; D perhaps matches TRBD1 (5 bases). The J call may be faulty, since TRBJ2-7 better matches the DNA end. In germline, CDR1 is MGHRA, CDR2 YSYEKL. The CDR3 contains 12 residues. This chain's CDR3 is CASSHIRGEQYF. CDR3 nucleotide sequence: TGCGCCAGCAGCCATATAAGGGGCGAGCAGTACTTC.

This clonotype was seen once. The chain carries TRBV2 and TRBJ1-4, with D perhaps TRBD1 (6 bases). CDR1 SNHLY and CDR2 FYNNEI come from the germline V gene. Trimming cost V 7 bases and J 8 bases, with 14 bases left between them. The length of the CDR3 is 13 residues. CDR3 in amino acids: CASNTGRYEKLFF. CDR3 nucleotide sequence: TGTGCCAGCAACACAGGGAGATACGAAAAACTGTTTTTT.

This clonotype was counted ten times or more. The CDR3 region is CASSQKLGGVNTGELFF. In DNA form, the CDR3 reads TGTGCCAGCAGCCAAAAACTGGGAGGGGTAAACACCGGGGAGCTGTTTTTT. The V and J genes are TRBV9 and TRBJ2-2, with 7 nucleotides matching TRBD2. CDR1 is SGDLS and CDR2 is YYNGEE in the germline V gene. This CDR3 comprises 17 residues. J was trimmed by 2 bases and V by 4 bases; bases with no gene match: 11. Full variable domain (outside the CDR3, taken from reference TRBV9 and TRBJ2-2): DSGVTQTPKHLITATGQRVTLRCSPRSGDLSVYWYQQSLDQGLQFLIQYYNGEERAKGNILERFSAQQFPDLHSELNLSSLELGDSALYFCASSQKLGGVNTGELFFGEGSRLTVL.

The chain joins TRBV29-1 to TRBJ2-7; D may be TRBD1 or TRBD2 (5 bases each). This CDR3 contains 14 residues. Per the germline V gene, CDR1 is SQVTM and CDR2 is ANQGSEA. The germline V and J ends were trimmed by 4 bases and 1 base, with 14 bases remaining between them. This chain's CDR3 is CSVARDRSSYEQYF. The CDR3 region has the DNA TGCAGCGTTGCCCGGGACCGGAGTTCCTACGAGCAGTACTTC.

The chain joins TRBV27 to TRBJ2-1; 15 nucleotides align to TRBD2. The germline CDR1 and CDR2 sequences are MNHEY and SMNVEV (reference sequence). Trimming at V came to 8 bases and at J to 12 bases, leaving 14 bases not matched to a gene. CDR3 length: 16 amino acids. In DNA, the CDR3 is TGTGCCAGCTCCCTCCCGGGACTAGCGGGAGGAGGTGTGCAGTTCTTC. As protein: CASSLPGLAGGGVQFF.

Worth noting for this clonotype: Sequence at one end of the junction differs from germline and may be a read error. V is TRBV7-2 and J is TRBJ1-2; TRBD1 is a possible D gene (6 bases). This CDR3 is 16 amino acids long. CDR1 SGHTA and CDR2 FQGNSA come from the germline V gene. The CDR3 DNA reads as TGTGACAGCAGCTTAGCGGGGGCACGGAGTGCCTATGGCTACACCTTC. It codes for CDSSLAGARSAYGYTF.

CDR3 nucleotides: TGTGCCAGCAGTTACCGGGACAGGGTGAAGGGAGATACGCAGTATTTT. This encodes CASSYRDRVKGDTQYF. The chain uses TRBV6-5 and TRBJ2-3; 9 bases agree with TRBD1. V gave up 2 bases and J gave up 5 bases; unmatched junction bases: 8. The CDR3 has 16 residues. CDR1 is MNHEY and CDR2 is SVGAGI in the germline V gene.

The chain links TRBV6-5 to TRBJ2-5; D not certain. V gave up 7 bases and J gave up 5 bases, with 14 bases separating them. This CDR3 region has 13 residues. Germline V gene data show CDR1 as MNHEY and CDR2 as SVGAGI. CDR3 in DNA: TGTGCCAGCACTCCGAGGATCGGGGAGACCCAGTACTTC. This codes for CASTPRIGETQYF.

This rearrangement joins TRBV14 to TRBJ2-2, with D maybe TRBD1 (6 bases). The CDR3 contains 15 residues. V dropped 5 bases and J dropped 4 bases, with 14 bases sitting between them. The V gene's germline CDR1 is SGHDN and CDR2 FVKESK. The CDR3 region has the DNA TGTGCCAGCAGCTCACAGGGTCGATCCACCGGGGAGCTGTTTTTT. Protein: CASSSQGRSTGELFF.

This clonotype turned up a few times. The CDR3 nucleotides are TGCAGTGCACGGGACAGGGGGCGCTTAGAGACCCAGTACTTC. Amino acids: CSARDRGRLETQYF. The chain combines TRBV20-1 with TRBJ2-5; 12 bases fit TRBD1. The CDR3 consists of 14 residues. The junction had 6 bases not matched to a gene; V was cut back by 6 bases and J by 4 bases. Germline CDR1 reads DFQATT; CDR2 reads SNEGSKA (reference sequence).

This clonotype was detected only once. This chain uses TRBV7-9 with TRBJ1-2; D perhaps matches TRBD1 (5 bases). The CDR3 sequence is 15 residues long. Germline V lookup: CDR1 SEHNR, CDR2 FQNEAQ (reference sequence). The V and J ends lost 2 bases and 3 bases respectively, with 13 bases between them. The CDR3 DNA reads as TGTGCCAGCAGCTTACTTATGACAGAAGACTATGGCTACACCTTC. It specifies CASSLLMTEDYGYTF. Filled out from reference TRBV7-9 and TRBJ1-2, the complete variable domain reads DTGVSQNPRHKITKRGQNVTFRCDPISEHNRLYWYRQTLGQGPEFLTYFQNEAQLEKSRLLSDRFSAERPKGSFSTLEIQRTEQGDSAMYLCASSLLMTEDYGYTFGSGTRLTVV.

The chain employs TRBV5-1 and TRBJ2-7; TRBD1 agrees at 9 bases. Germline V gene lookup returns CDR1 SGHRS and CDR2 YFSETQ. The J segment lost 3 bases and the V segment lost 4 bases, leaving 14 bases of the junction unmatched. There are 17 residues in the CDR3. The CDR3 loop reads CASSPGQGTLSFYEQYF. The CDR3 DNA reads TGCGCCAGCAGCCCGGGACAGGGAACCTTGAGTTTCTACGAGCAGTACTTC.

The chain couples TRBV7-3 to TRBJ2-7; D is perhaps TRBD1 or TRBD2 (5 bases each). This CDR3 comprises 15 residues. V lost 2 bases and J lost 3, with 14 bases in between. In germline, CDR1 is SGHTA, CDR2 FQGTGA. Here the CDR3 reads CASSLQGALVYEQYF. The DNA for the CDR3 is TGTGCCAGCAGCTTACAGGGAGCCTTAGTCTACGAGCAGTACTTC.

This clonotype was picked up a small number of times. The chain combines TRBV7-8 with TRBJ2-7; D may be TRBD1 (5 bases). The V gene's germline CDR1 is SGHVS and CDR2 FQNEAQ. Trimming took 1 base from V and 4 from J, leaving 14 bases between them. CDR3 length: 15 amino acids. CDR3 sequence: CASSLEGNGMYEQYF. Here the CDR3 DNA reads TGTGCCAGCAGCTTAGAGGGGAATGGGATGTACGAGCAGTACTTC.

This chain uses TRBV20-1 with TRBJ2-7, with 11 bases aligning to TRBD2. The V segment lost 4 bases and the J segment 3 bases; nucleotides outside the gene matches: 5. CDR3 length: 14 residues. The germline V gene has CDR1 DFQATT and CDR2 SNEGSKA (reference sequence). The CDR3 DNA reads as TGCAGTGCTAAAATCGGGACTAGCGGCTACGAGCAGTACTTC. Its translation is CSAKIGTSGYEQYF.

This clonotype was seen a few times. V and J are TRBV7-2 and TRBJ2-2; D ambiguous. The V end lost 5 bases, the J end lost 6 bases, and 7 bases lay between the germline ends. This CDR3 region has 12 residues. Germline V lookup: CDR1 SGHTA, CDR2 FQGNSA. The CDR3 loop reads CASSPRAGELFF. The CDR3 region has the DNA TGTGCCAGCAGCCCTCGTGCCGGGGAGCTGTTTTTT.

The CDR3 reads CSVETGTGTPYEQYF. The DNA of the CDR3 is TGCAGCGTTGAAACCGGGACAGGGACACCCTACGAGCAGTACTTC. This chain joins TRBV29-1 and TRBJ2-7; 9 bases agree with TRBD1. The CDR3 length is 15 residues. Trimming removed 2 bases from V and 2 bases from J; junction bases left unmatched: 7. The V gene's germline CDR1 is SQVTM and CDR2 ANQGSEA.